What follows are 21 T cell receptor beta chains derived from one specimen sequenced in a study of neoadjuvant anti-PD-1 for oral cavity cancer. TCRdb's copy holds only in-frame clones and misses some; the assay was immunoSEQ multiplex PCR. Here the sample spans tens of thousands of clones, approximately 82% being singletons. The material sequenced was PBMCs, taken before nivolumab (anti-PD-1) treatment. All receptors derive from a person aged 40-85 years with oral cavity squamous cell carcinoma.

CDR3 amino acids: CASSLEAGLAVYNEQFF. CDR3 bases: TGCGCCAGCAGCTTGGAGGCGGGTCTAGCGGTTTACAATGAGCAGTTCTTC. The chain joins TRBV5-1 to TRBJ2-1; TRBD2 matches 7 bases. Germline V gene data show CDR1 as SGHRS and CDR2 as YFSETQ. The CDR3 extends over 17 amino acids. The V and J ends lost 0 bases and 4 bases, in that order; junction bases with no gene match: 10.

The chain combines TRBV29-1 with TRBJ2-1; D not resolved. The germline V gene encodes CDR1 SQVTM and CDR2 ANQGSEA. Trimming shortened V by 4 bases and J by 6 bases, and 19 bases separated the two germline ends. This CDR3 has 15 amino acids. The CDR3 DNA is TGCAGCGTTGGCCAATCCGTTCTATATTTCAATGAGCAGTTCTTC. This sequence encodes CSVGQSVLYFNEQFF.

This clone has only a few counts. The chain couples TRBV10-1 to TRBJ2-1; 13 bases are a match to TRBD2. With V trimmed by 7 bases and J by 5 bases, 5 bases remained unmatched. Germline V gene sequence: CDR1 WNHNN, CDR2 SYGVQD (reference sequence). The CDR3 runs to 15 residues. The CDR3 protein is CASKAGTSGDNEQFF. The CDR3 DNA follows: TGCGCCAGCAAAGCCGGGACTAGCGGGGACAATGAGCAGTTCTTC.

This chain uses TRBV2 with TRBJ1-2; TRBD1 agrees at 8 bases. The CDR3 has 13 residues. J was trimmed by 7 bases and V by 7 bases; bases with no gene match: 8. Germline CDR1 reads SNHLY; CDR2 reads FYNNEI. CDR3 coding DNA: TGTGCCAGCACGTTAAGGACAGGGCCTGGCTACACCTTC. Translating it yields CASTLRTGPGYTF.

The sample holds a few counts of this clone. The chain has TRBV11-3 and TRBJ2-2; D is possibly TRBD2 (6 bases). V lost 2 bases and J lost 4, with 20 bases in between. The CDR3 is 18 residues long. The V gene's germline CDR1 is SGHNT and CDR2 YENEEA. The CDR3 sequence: CASSLSPPAGSATGELFF. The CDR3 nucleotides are TGTGCCAGCAGCTTATCCCCTCCTGCGGGGTCCGCCACCGGGGAGCTGTTTTTT.

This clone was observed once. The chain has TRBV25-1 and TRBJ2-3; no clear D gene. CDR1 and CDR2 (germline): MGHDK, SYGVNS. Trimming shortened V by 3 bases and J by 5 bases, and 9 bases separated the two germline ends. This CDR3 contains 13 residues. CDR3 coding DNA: TGTGCCAGCAGTGACCAGGCAGGAGATACGCAGTATTTT. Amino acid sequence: CASSDQAGDTQYF.

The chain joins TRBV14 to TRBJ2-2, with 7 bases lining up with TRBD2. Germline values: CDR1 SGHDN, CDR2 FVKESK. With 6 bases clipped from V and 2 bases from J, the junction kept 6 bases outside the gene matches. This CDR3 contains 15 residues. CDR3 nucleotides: TGTGCCAGCAGGAGAGCGGGGATAAACACCGGGGAGCTGTTTTTT. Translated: CASRRAGINTGELFF. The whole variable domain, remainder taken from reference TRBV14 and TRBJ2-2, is EAGVTQFPSHSVIEKGQTVTLRCDPISGHDNLYWYRRVMGKEIKFLLHFVKESKQDESGMPNNRFLAERTGGTYSTLKVQPAELEDSGVYFCASRRAGINTGELFFGEGSRLTVL.

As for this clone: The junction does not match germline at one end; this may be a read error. The CDR3 sequence is CASRIGATNEKLFF. The CDR3 nucleotides read TGTGCCAGTAGGATAGGAGCAACTAATGAAAAACTGTTTTTT. The chain is built from TRBV19 and TRBJ1-4; D is unclear. This CDR3 has 14 amino acids. CDR1 LNHDA and CDR2 SQIVND come from the germline V gene (reference sequence). The full variable domain, with the rest looked up from reference TRBV19 and TRBJ1-4, is DGGITQSPKYLFRKEGQNVTLSCEQNLNHDAMYWYRQDPGQGLRLIYYSQIVNDFQKGDIAEGYSVSREKKESFPLTVTSAQKNPTAFYLCASRIGATNEKLFFGSGTQLSVL.

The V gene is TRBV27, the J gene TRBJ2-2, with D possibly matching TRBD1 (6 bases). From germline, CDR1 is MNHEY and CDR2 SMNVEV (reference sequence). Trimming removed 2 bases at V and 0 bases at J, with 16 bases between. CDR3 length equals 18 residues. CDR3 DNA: TGTGCCAGCAGTTTAGGCGTTGGACAGTTCGCGAACACCGGGGAGCTGTTTTTT. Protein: CASSLGVGQFANTGELFF.

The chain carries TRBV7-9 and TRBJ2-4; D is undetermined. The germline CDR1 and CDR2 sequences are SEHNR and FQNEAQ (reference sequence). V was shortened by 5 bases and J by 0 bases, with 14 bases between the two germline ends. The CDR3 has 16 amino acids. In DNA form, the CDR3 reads TGTGCCAGCAGCCAACCCCCCGGCAGAGCCAAAAACATTCAGTACTTC. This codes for CASSQPPGRAKNIQYF.

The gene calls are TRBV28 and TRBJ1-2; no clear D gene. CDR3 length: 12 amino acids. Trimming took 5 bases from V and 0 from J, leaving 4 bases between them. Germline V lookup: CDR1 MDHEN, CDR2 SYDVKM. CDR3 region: CASSTANYGYTF. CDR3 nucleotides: TGTGCCAGCAGTACTGCTAACTATGGCTACACCTTC.

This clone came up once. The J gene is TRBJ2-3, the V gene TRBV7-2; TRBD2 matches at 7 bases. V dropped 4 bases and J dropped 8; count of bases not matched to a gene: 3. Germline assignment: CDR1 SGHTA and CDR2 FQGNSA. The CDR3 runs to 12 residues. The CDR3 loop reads CASSYSGGTQYF. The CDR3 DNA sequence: TGTGCCAGCAGCTATTCGGGGGGTACGCAGTATTTT.

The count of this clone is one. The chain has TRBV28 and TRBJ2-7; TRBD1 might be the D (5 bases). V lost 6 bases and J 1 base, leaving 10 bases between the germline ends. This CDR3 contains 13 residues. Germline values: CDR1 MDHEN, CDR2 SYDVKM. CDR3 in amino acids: CASSGPGSYEQYF. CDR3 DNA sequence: TGTGCCAGCAGCGGCCCAGGGTCCTACGAGCAGTACTTC.

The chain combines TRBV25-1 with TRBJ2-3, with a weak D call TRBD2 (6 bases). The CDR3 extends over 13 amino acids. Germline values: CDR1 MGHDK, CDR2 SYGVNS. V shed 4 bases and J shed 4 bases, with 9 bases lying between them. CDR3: CASSGRGADTQYF. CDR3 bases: TGTGCCAGCAGTGGGAGGGGTGCAGATACGCAGTATTTT.

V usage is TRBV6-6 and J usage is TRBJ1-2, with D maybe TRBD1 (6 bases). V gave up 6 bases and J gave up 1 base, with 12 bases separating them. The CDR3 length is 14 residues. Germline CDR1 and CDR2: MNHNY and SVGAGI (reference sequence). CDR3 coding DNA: TGTGCCAGCAGGCAAGGGGGGAGTAACTATGGCTACACCTTC. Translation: CASRQGGSNYGYTF.

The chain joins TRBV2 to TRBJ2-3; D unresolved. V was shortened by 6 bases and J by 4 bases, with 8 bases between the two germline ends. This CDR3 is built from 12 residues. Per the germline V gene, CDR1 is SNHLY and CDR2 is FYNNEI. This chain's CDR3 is CASRTGSDTQYF. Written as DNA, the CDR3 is TGTGCCAGCAGGACGGGCTCAGATACGCAGTATTTT.

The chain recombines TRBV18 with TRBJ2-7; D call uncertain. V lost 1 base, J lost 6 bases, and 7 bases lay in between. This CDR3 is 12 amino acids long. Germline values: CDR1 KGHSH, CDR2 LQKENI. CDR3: CASSPLFGEQYF. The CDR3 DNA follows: TGTGCCAGCTCACCACTCTTCGGCGAGCAGTACTTC.

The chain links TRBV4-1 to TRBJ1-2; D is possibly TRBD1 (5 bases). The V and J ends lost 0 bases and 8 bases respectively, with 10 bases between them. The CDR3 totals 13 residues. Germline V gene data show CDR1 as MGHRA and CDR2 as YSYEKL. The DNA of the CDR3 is TGCGCCAGCAGCCAAGATCGGGGCTGGGGCTACACCTTC. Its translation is CASSQDRGWGYTF.

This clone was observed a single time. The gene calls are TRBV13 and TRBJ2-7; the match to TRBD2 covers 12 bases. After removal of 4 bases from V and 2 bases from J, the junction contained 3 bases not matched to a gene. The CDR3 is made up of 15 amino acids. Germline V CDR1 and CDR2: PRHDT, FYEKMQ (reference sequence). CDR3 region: CASSSGLAGPYEQYF. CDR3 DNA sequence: TGTGCCAGCAGCTCCGGACTAGCGGGGCCCTACGAGCAGTACTTC.

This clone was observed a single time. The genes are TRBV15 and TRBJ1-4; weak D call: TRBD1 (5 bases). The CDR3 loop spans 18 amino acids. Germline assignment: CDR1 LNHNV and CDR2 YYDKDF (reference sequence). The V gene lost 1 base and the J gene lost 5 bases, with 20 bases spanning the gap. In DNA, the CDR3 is TGTGCCACCAGCAGAGTTGGAGGGGAGTTTAGGCGGAATGAAAAACTGTTTTTT. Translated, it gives CATSRVGGEFRRNEKLFF.

The CDR3 sequence: CASSVASGRSYNEQFF. The DNA for the CDR3 is TGTGCCAGCAGCGTAGCTAGCGGGAGATCCTACAATGAGCAGTTCTTC. J is TRBJ2-1 and V is TRBV9, with TRBD2 matching over 10 bases. Per the germline V gene, CDR1 is SGDLS and CDR2 is YYNGEE. The CDR3 is made up of 16 amino acids. V lost 0 bases to trimming and J lost 1 base; unmatched junction nucleotides: 1.